These 23 T cell receptor beta chains came from one sample sequenced in a study of blood T cell repertoires in COVID-19. The table came from immunoSEQ multiplex PCR; TCRdb's copy has only in-frame clones and leaves some out. The data show some 100,000 clones, about 91% seen once. The sample consisted of peripheral blood. Receptors were obtained from a woman in her 70s with acute or convalescent COVID-19.

In its sample, this clone was seen once. At one of its ends the junction is not consistent with the germline gene, which may arise from a read error. The rearrangement joins TRBV7-7 to TRBJ2-1; TRBD1 might be the D (5 bases). The germline V gene has CDR1 SSHAT and CDR2 FNYEAQ (reference sequence). This CDR3 comprises 14 residues. CDR3 sequence: CASSAGFSYNEQFF. CDR3 sequence (DNA): TGTGCTAGCAGCGCAGGGTTTTCCTACAATGAGCAGTTCTTC.

V is TRBV7-3 and J is TRBJ1-6, with D hard to call. The CDR3 contains 14 residues. The V end lost 1 base, the J end lost 8 bases, and 9 bases lay between the germline ends. CDR1 and CDR2 from the germline V gene are SGHTA and FQGTGA. The DNA of the CDR3 is TGTGCCAGCAGCTTAAGAAGGGAGGATTCACCCCTCCACTTT. Translating gives CASSLRREDSPLHF.

The rearrangement uses TRBV10-2 and TRBJ2-1; 9 bases align to TRBD2. The V gene's germline CDR1 is WSHSY and CDR2 SAAADI. This CDR3 spans 15 amino acids. Trimming cost V 8 bases and J 5 bases; bases outside gene matches: 10. CDR3 sequence: CASLPAAGGHNEQFF. In nucleotides, the CDR3 is TGCGCCAGCTTACCGGCAGCGGGGGGCCACAATGAGCAGTTCTTC.

The rearrangement links TRBV6-2 or TRBV6-3 to TRBJ2-1; 9 bases are shared with TRBD2. V was pared by 1 base and J by 4 bases, with 11 bases of the junction left unmatched. This CDR3 region has 18 residues. Germline CDR1 reads MNHEY; CDR2 reads SVGEGT. The chain's CDR3 is CASSYFLASGEWYNEQFF. CDR3 DNA sequence: TGTGCCAGCAGTTACTTTCTCGCTAGCGGGGAGTGGTACAATGAGCAGTTCTTC.

The genes are TRBV18 and TRBJ1-2; D not certain. The CDR3 is 14 residues long. CDR1 and CDR2 (germline): KGHSH, LQKENI. Trimming pared 6 bases from V and 2 bases from J, leaving 13 bases between. The CDR3 DNA sequence: TGTGCCAGCTCTCGAGAGGTCGGGAACTATGGCTACACCTTC. Protein: CASSREVGNYGYTF.

The rearrangement links TRBV11-2 to TRBJ1-5; no firm D call. The CDR3 contains 14 residues. Germline assignment: CDR1 SGHAT and CDR2 FQNNGV. The V gene lost 1 base and the J gene lost 0 bases, with 4 bases spanning the gap. In nucleotides, the CDR3 is TGTGCCAGCAGCTTAGGGAGTAGCAATCAGCCCCAGCATTTT. Protein sequence: CASSLGSSNQPQHF.

V gene TRBV30 combines with J gene TRBJ2-3, with a tentative D call TRBD2 (6 bases). V gave up 2 bases and J gave up 5 bases, with 14 bases separating them. Germline V gene sequence: CDR1 GTSNPN, CDR2 SVGIG (reference sequence). CDR3 length equals 14 residues. As DNA, the CDR3 is TGTGCCTGGAGTTTTGGCGGGAAGGGAGATACGCAGTATTTT. It yields the protein CAWSFGGKGDTQYF. Complete variable domain (other parts from reference TRBV30 and TRBJ2-3): SQTIHQWPATLVQPVGSPLSLECTVEGTSNPNLYWYRQAAGRGLQLLFYSVGIGQISSEVPQNLSASRPQDRQFILSSKKLLLSDSGFYLCAWSFGGKGDTQYFGPGTRLTVL.

The chain has TRBV7-9 and TRBJ2-7; TRBD1 agrees at 9 bases. This CDR3 region has 12 residues. V lost 5 bases, J lost 12 bases, and 8 bases stayed unmatched. Germline values: CDR1 SEHNR, CDR2 FQNEAQ (reference sequence). As DNA, the CDR3 is TGTGCCAGCAGCACACAGCCGGGACAGGGGTACTTC. Protein sequence: CASSTQPGQGYF.

The genes are TRBV7-9 and TRBJ2-5; 10 bases align to TRBD1. V was clipped by 1 base and J by 1 base; unmatched bases: 3. The CDR3 length is 16 residues. Germline lookup yields CDR1 SEHNR and CDR2 FQNEAQ (reference sequence). CDR3 in DNA: TGTGCCAGCAGCTTAGGGACAGGGGGTTTCCAAGAGACCCAGTACTTC. Residues: CASSLGTGGFQETQYF.

V gene TRBV9 combines with J gene TRBJ2-1, with D tentatively TRBD1 (6 bases). The CDR3 loop spans 16 amino acids. Per the germline V gene, CDR1 is SGDLS and CDR2 is YYNGEE. V was cut by 3 bases and J by 4 bases, with 17 bases left in between. CDR3 sequence (DNA): TGTGCCAGCAGCGCTCACGGGACAACTAATTACAATGAGCAGTTCTTC. It yields the protein CASSAHGTTNYNEQFF.

A single count supports this clone. The V call is TRBV19, the J call TRBJ1-1, with 8 bases that match TRBD1. This CDR3 has 17 amino acids. CDR1 LNHDA and CDR2 SQIVND come from the germline V gene (reference sequence). V was pared by 4 bases and J by 1 base, with 11 bases of the junction left unmatched. The CDR3 coding sequence is TGTGCCAGTAGTACACCCTACCCAGGGGGCACGAACACTGAAGCTTTCTTT. Protein product: CASSTPYPGGTNTEAFF.

This chain links TRBV24-1 with TRBJ2-1, with D perhaps matching TRBD1 (6 bases). The CDR3 totals 16 residues. The germline V gene encodes CDR1 KGHDR and CDR2 SFDVKD. Trimming pared 3 bases from V and 3 bases from J, leaving 14 bases between. This chain's CDR3 is CATSDPGDTYYNEQFF. The CDR3 region has the DNA TGTGCCACCAGTGATCCCGGGGACACTTACTACAATGAGCAGTTCTTC.

This clone was picked up a small number of times. The chain couples TRBV19 to TRBJ2-1; a possible D gene is TRBD1 (5 bases). Germline assignment: CDR1 LNHDA and CDR2 SQIVND (reference sequence). The CDR3 contains 13 residues. Between the trimmed V and J ends, which lost 4 bases and 3 bases, there was a span of 7 bases. The CDR3 nucleotides read TGTGCCAGTAGTACACAGGTCTACAATGAGCAGTTCTTC. This sequence encodes CASSTQVYNEQFF.

The chain carries TRBV28 and TRBJ1-1; possible D gene TRBD1, 5 bases. This CDR3 is built from 14 residues. Trimming removed 5 bases at V and 1 base at J, with 11 bases between. Per germline, CDR1 MDHEN and CDR2 SYDVKM. Here the CDR3 reads CASSIPQGNTEAFF. DNA of the CDR3: TGTGCCAGCAGTATCCCTCAGGGGAACACTGAAGCTTTCTTT. Based on the CDR3 plus reference TRBV28 and TRBJ1-1, the full variable domain is DVKVTQSSRYLVKRTGEKVFLECVQDMDHENMFWYRQDPGLGLRLIYFSYDVKMKEKGDIPEGYSVSREKKERFSLILESASTNQTSMYLCASSIPQGNTEAFFGQGTRLTVV.

This rearrangement joins TRBV9 to TRBJ1-1; 7 bases line up with TRBD1. The CDR3 is 15 residues long. The V gene's germline CDR1 is SGDLS and CDR2 YYNGEE. Losses at the gene ends were 0 bases for V and 1 base for J; bases not matched to a gene: 3. The CDR3 DNA is TGTGCCAGCAGCGTAGTCCACAGGGGGAACACTGAAGCTTTCTTT. The encoded protein is CASSVVHRGNTEAFF.

This clone was seen a handful of times. V usage is TRBV3-1 (or the pseudogene TRBV3-2) and J usage is TRBJ1-2; the D is unclear. This CDR3 comprises 12 residues. Germline values: CDR1 LGHDT, CDR2 YNNKEL (reference sequence). Trimming stripped 0 bases from V and 5 bases from J, with 4 bases between. CDR3 nucleotides: TGTGCCAGCAGCCAAGATTATTATGGCTACACCTTC. It yields the protein CASSQDYYGYTF.

CDR3 protein: CASSYDRDYEQYF. The CDR3 DNA reads TGTGCCAGCAGCTACGACAGGGACTACGAGCAGTACTTC. The chain links TRBV11-2 to TRBJ2-7; 7 positions agree with TRBD1. Germline V gene lookup returns CDR1 SGHAT and CDR2 FQNNGV. J was trimmed by 3 bases and V by 4 bases; bases with no gene match: 3. CDR3 length equals 13 residues.

The chain employs TRBV29-1 and TRBJ2-1, with D hard to call. The CDR3 is 13 residues long. Between the trimmed V and J ends, which lost 3 bases and 6 bases, there was a span of 12 bases. Germline lookup yields CDR1 SQVTM and CDR2 ANQGSEA. The CDR3 coding sequence is TGCAGCGTTGATTTGCTAGTCGGCAATGAGCAGTTCTTC. Amino acid sequence: CSVDLLVGNEQFF.

The chain joins TRBV11-2 to TRBJ1-2; 7 positions agree with TRBD1. The CDR3 runs to 13 residues. V dropped 5 bases and J dropped 4; count of bases not matched to a gene: 4. Germline V gene lookup returns CDR1 SGHAT and CDR2 FQNNGV. CDR3 residues: CASSRGQSYGYTF. The DNA of the CDR3 is TGTGCCAGCAGCCGGGGACAGTCCTATGGCTACACCTTC.

The chain links TRBV5-6 to TRBJ2-5; D gene unclear. Germline V lookup: CDR1 SGHDT, CDR2 YYEEEE. The CDR3 extends over 14 amino acids. V lost 0 bases to trimming and J lost 1 base, with 7 bases between them. The CDR3 region has the DNA TGTGCCAGCAGCTTGGGCTACAGCCAAGAGACCCAGTACTTC. Residues: CASSLGYSQETQYF.

The genes are TRBV5-4 and TRBJ1-2; D is uncertain. CDR1 and CDR2 (germline): SGHNT, YYREEE (reference sequence). The V end lost 4 bases, the J end lost 3 bases, and 10 bases lay between the germline ends. The CDR3 runs to 13 residues. The CDR3 DNA reads as TGTGCCAGCAGCCGCAATGGAGACTATGGCTACACCTTC. This codes for CASSRNGDYGYTF.

The chain uses TRBV19 and TRBJ1-5; 9 bases are shared with TRBD1. CDR3 length: 15 residues. Unmatched junction bases numbered 7, after V lost 5 bases and J lost 5 bases. Per the germline V gene, CDR1 is LNHDA and CDR2 is SQIVND (reference sequence). CDR3 DNA: TGTGCCAGTAGTTCTGCTGACAGGGGGGATCAGCCCCAGCATTTT. It encodes CASSSADRGDQPQHF.

The chain is built from TRBV5-1 and TRBJ1-5; 7 bases agree with TRBD1. Unmatched junction bases numbered 0, after V lost 0 bases and J lost 0 bases. This CDR3 region has 15 residues. Germline V gene data show CDR1 as SGHRS and CDR2 as YFSETQ. Written as DNA, the CDR3 is TGCGCCAGCAGCTTGGGGGACAGTAGCAATCAGCCCCAGCATTTT. Encoded protein: CASSLGDSSNQPQHF.